Listed below are T cell receptor beta chains from one sample, sequenced in a study of T cells in Graves' hyperthyroidism and ophthalmopathy. TCRdb reanalysed the multiplex PCR reads using MiXCR and keeps one entry per CDR3 protein. The profile shows roughly 400,000 distinct CDR3 sequences, 11% to 15% of them singletons. Specimen: blood. All receptors come from a man aged 50 to 60 with Graves' ophthalmopathy. CDR3s include the opening cysteine and the closing phenylalanine or tryptophan. D genes are given only for firm matches. Rows give clone size only sometimes, using once, few, many, or a class for an expanded clone.

TRBJ2-7 NA TRBV12-3/TRBV12-4 NA TGTGCCAGCGGGGATCCATACGAGCAGTACTTC CASGDPYEQYF
TRBJ2-6 TRBD1 TRBV10-2 few TGCGCCTCCCGGGACAGGGAGGGGGCCAACGTCCTGACTTTT CASRDREGANVLTF
TRBJ1-4 TRBD1 TRBV2 NA TGTGCCAGCAGGAGACAGGGGGGACTTAATGAAAAACTGTTTTTT CASRRQGGLNEKLFF
TRBJ2-2 TRBD2 TRBV7-9 NA TGTGCCAGCAGCTTAACGACTAGCGGGTACACCGGGGAGCTGTTTTTT CASSLTTSGYTGELFF
TRBJ2-3 TRBD2 TRBV24-1 many TGTGCCACCAGTAGGACTAGCGGCACAGATACGCAGTATTTT CATSRTSGTDTQYF
TRBJ1-5 NA TRBV28 few TGTGCCAGCAAGGAGAGCCATAGCAATCAGCCCCAGCATTTT CASKESHSNQPQHF
TRBJ1-5 NA TRBV28 few TGTGCCAGCAAGGGAGGGGCTAATCAGCCCCAGCATTTT CASKGGANQPQHF
TRBJ2-7 TRBD2 TRBV20-1 many TGCAGTGCTAGAGATCTGGCGGGAGGATGGTACGAGCAGTACTTC CSARDLAGGWYEQYF
TRBJ2-2 TRBD1 TRBV7-6 few TGTGCCAGCAGCTCCCCCGACAGGGGAAACACCGGGGAGCTGTTTTTT CASSSPDRGNTGELFF
TRBJ2-5 TRBD2 TRBV5-1 NA TGCGCCAGCAGCTTAACGCTAGCGGGAGGCCCTGGGGAGACCCAGTACTTC CASSLTLAGGPGETQYF
TRBJ2-2 TRBD2 TRBV6-1 few TGTGCCAGCAGTGAGGGGGCTAGCGGGCCCCGCCGGGAGCTGTTTTTT CASSEGASGPRRELFF
TRBJ2-7 TRBD1 TRBV24-1 many TGTGCCACCAGTGAGGGGGACAGGGGGAGCGAGCAGTACTTC CATSEGDRGSEQYF
TRBJ1-5 NA TRBV2 NA TGTGCCAGCAGTGAACACAGGGTAAATCAGCCCCAGCATTTT CASSEHRVNQPQHF
TRBJ2-7 TRBD2 TRBV5-1 few TGCGCCAGCAGCTGGGACCCTAGCGGGAGTAAGTACGAGCAGTACTTC CASSWDPSGSKYEQYF
TRBJ2-1 NA TRBV5-1 few TGCGCCAGCAGCCAGGGGACTCTGGATGAGCAGTTCTTC CASSQGTLDEQFF
TRBJ1-5 NA TRBV27 few TGTGCCAGCAGTTTACCCCCGGCAGGCAATCAGCCCCAGCATTTT CASSLPPAGNQPQHF
TRBJ2-1 NA TRBV5-1 NA TGCGCCAGCAGCAATCCGGGTTTTGAGCAGTTCTTC CASSNPGFEQFF
TRBJ2-1 TRBD1 TRBV7-9 many TGTGCCAGCAGCCCAGGGACAGGGGGCTCCTACAATGAGCAGTTCTTC CASSPGTGGSYNEQFF
TRBJ2-7 TRBD2 TRBV20-1 NA TGCAGTGCTAGAGCGACTAGCGGGAATTACGAGCAGTACTTC CSARATSGNYEQYF
TRBJ2-1 NA TRBV30 few TGTGCCTGGAGTGCCGGGTTTGAGCAGTTCTTC CAWSAGFEQFF
TRBJ2-1 TRBD2 TRBV11-3 many TGTGCCAGCAGCTTAGGGGAGGCGCGGGAGGCAAATGAGCAGTTCTTC CASSLGEAREANEQFF
TRBJ1-2 TRBD1 TRBV29-1 NA TGCAGCGTGACAGGGGGAAAGAACTATGGCTACACCTTC CSVTGGKNYGYTF
TRBJ1-2 TRBD1 TRBV28 many TGTGCCAGCAGTTGGCCCCGCAAAGGCCGGTTTAAGGGGGCTTCCTATGGCTACACCTTC CASSWPRKGRFKGASYGYTF
TRBJ1-2 NA TRBV5-8 many TGTGCCAGCAGCCCAAGCAGGGAGTATGGCTACACCTTC CASSPSREYGYTF
TRBJ2-2 NA TRBV6-2/TRBV6-3 NA TGTGCCAGCAGTCAGACAGGGTATGGCGGGGAGCTGTGTTTT CASSQTGYGGELCF
TRBJ2-2 TRBD2 TRBV15 many TGTGCCACCAGCAGAGATCTGACTAGCGGGAGGACCGGGGAGCTGTTTTTT CATSRDLTSGRTGELFF
TRBJ2-7 TRBD1 TRBV24-1 many TGTGCCACCAGTGATGCGGGACAGGGGGCGTGGGAGCAGTACTTC CATSDAGQGAWEQYF
TRBJ2-7 TRBD2 TRBV11-2 many TGTGCCAGCAGCTTAGCTCTAGCGGGAGGTGTTTACGAGCAGTACTTC CASSLALAGGVYEQYF
TRBJ1-4 TRBD1 TRBV7-8 few TGTGCCAGCAGCTTATGGGACAGTACAACTAATGAAAAACTGTTTTTT CASSLWDSTTNEKLFF
TRBJ2-1 NA TRBV9 NA TGTGCCAGCAGCGCGGGAGTGAGGTATGAGCAGTTCTTC CASSAGVRYEQFF
TRBJ2-3 NA TRBV12-3/TRBV12-4 NA TGTGCCAGCAGGGCTCTGCTTAGCACAGATACGCAGTATTTT CASRALLSTDTQYF
TRBJ1-5 NA TRBV27 few TGTGCCAGCAGTTATCAATTACCCGTCTATAGCAATCAGCCCCAGCATTTT CASSYQLPVYSNQPQHF
TRBJ2-7 NA TRBV11-2 many TGTGCCAGCAGCTTAGATAGTGGTTTAGTTTACGAGCAGTACTTC CASSLDSGLVYEQYF
TRBJ1-4 TRBD1 TRBV30 many TGTGCCTGGCTAGAGCCGGGACAGGGTCCTAATGAAAAACTGTTTTTT CAWLEPGQGPNEKLFF
TRBJ2-7 NA TRBV5-1 many TGCGCCAGCAGCTTGGCTAGCCCCACCTACGAGCAGTACTTC CASSLASPTYEQYF
TRBJ2-7 NA TRBV4-1 many TGCGCCAGCAGCCAAGCAGGGAGGAACTCCTACGAGCAGTACTTC CASSQAGRNSYEQYF
TRBJ2-1 TRBD1 TRBV15 few TGTGCCACCAGCGCCCGGACAGGATGGGATGAGCAGTTCTTC CATSARTGWDEQFF
TRBJ2-5 NA TRBV28 few TGTGCCAGCAGTTCCACCCTAGCGTCTTTCGAGACCCAGTACTTC CASSSTLASFETQYF
TRBJ1-1 NA TRBV3-1 many TGTGCCAGCAGCCTAGGGAGCACTGAAGCTTTCTTT CASSLGSTEAFF
TRBJ2-5 NA TRBV30 many TGTGCCTGGAGTGTCACACAACGGGGACAGTACTTC CAWSVTQRGQYF
TRBJ2-5 TRBD2 TRBV12-3/TRBV12-4 many TGTGCCAGCAGTCCGAGCGGGAGTGCGGGTGAGACCCAGTACTTC CASSPSGSAGETQYF
TRBJ2-2 NA TRBV10-3 few TGTGCCATCAGTGAGTCCGGGATCCCTCGTCGGTCGAACACCGGGGAGCTGTTTTTT CAISESGIPRRSNTGELFF
TRBJ2-1 NA TRBV6-1 NA TGTGCCAGCACTATGGACCCCTCCTACAATGAGCAGTTCTTC CASTMDPSYNEQFF
TRBJ2-1 NA TRBV12-3/TRBV12-4 many TGTGCCAGCAGGGTCTCTGCTGGGGATTACAATGAGCAGTTCTTC CASRVSAGDYNEQFF
TRBJ1-5 NA TRBV5-1 NA TGCGCCAGCAGCATGGGGGGGCCGGAGCCCCAGCATTTT CASSMGGPEPQHF
TRBJ1-2 NA TRBV20-1 many TGCAGTGCTAGAGTCCCACCCGCTAACTATGGCTACACCTTC CSARVPPANYGYTF
TRBJ1-3 TRBD1 TRBV7-9 NA TGTGCCAGCAGGCGACAGGGGGCGAGGGACACCATATATTTT CASRRQGARDTIYF
TRBJ2-7 TRBD2 TRBV28 few TGTGCCAGCAGTCCCGGACTAGAAGACTACGAGCAGTACTTC CASSPGLEDYEQYF
TRBJ2-1 TRBD2 TRBV28 many TGTGCCAGCAGTCCTACCTCGCTAGCGGGAGCTGGTGAGCAGTTCTTC CASSPTSLAGAGEQFF
TRBJ2-7 NA TRBV6-1 few TGTGCCAGCAGTTACAGACAGCCGGAGGACTACGAGCAGTACTTC CASSYRQPEDYEQYF
TRBJ2-3 TRBD2 TRBV2 many TGTGCCAGCAGCAGAGGACTAGCGGGAGCCACAGATACGCAGTATTTT CASSRGLAGATDTQYF
TRBJ2-3 TRBD1 TRBV20-1 many TGCAGTGCCAGTAGACAGGGAGGCACAGATACGCAGTATTTT CSASRQGGTDTQYF
TRBJ2-1 TRBD2 TRBV5-5 many TGTGCCAGCAGCTCGGGACTAGCGGGAGTTTATGAGCAGTTCTTC CASSSGLAGVYEQFF
TRBJ2-2 NA TRBV20-1 many TGCAGTGCTCAACCGGGAGTGCAGGGGGCCGGGGAGCTGTTTTTT CSAQPGVQGAGELFF
TRBJ2-1 NA TRBV18 many TGTGCCAGCTCACCTCCCCCCTACAATGAGCAGTTCTTC CASSPPPYNEQFF
TRBJ2-5 NA TRBV20-1 many TGCAGTGCTAGAGATCTACAACGGGAGTGGGACCAAGAGACCCAGTACTTC CSARDLQREWDQETQYF
TRBJ2-4 NA TRBV27 many TGTGCCAGCAGTTTATCGTCGGACGGAAACATTCAGTACTTC CASSLSSDGNIQYF